The rows below give T cell receptor beta chains drawn from one sample of a study of T-cell reconstitution after alpha-beta-depleted transplantation in children. TCRdb independently ran MiXCR on the PCR reads; one entry per CDR3 protein. This table has 360,000 or so distinct CDR3 sequences, roughly 20% appearing once. Sequences were derived from PBMCs from the stem cell graft donor, sampled from the stem cell graft. The receptors shown here come from a human donor who donated a stem cell graft to a child with acute myeloid leukemia. The CDR3 runs from the conserved cysteine through the conserved F or W. D genes are given only for firm matches. Clone size is given for some rows only: seen once, a few or many times, or a class if the clone is expanded.

v_gene	d_gene	j_gene	abundance	CDR3aa	CDR3nt
TRBV5-1	-	TRBJ2-1	-	CASRGRGGNEQFF	TGCGCCAGCAGGGGCAGGGGCGGGAATGAGCAGTTCTTC
TRBV6-6	-	TRBJ2-1	-	CASSQISYNEQFF	TGTGCCAGCAGCCAAATCTCCTACAATGAGCAGTTCTTC
TRBV7-9	TRBD2	TRBJ2-1	-	CASSFKRDSYNEQFF	TGTGCCAGCAGCTTCAAGCGGGACTCCTACAATGAGCAGTTCTTC
TRBV4-1	-	TRBJ2-2	few	CASTLGSNTGELFF	TGCGCCAGCACCCTCGGATCGAACACCGGGGAGCTGTTTTTT
TRBV24-1	-	TRBJ2-7	few	CATSQGGSYEQYF	TGTGCCACCAGTCAGGGAGGCTCCTACGAGCAGTACTTC
TRBV25-1	TRBD1	TRBJ1-5	-	CASRGQGHQPQHF	TGTGCCAGCAGAGGACAGGGACATCAGCCCCAGCATTTT
TRBV10-3	TRBD2	TRBJ2-1	-	CAIKLAGDNEQFF	TGTGCCATCAAACTAGCGGGAGACAATGAGCAGTTCTTC
TRBV24-1	-	TRBJ2-3	few	CATSDPLGLDTQYF	TGTGCCACCAGTGATCCCCTGGGTCTAGATACGCAGTATTTT
TRBV7-6	TRBD2	TRBJ2-1	many	CASSLYLAGDHNEQFF	TGTGCCAGCAGCCTCTACTTAGCGGGAGACCACAATGAGCAGTTCTTC
TRBV4-1	TRBD2	TRBJ2-4	-	CASSRDGAGVRDIQYF	TGCGCCAGCAGCAGGGATGGAGCGGGAGTGAGGGACATTCAGTACTTC
TRBV2	-	TRBJ2-5	-	CASSDLGLQETQYF	TGTGCCAGCAGTGATTTGGGATTACAAGAGACCCAGTACTTC
TRBV20-1	-	TRBJ2-1	few	CSASRGRAENEQFF	TGCAGTGCTAGCAGGGGGAGGGCCGAGAATGAGCAGTTCTTC
TRBV29-1	TRBD2	TRBJ2-3	many	CSVVSGRSPDTQYF	TGCAGCGTTGTAAGCGGGAGAAGTCCAGATACGCAGTATTTT
TRBV11-2	-	TRBJ2-1	few	CASSRLTLTSRQFF	TGTGCCAGCAGCCGCCTTACTCTCACGTCTAGGCAGTTCTTC
TRBV12-3/TRBV12-4	-	TRBJ2-3	few	CASSLKGSSSGGTDTQYF	TGTGCCAGCAGTTTAAAAGGGTCCTCCTCCGGGGGCACAGATACGCAGTATTTT
TRBV24-1	-	TRBJ2-6	-	CATSDSGRISGANVLTF	TGTGCCACCAGTGATTCAGGACGGATCTCTGGGGCCAACGTCCTGACTTTC
TRBV29-1	TRBD2	TRBJ2-1	-	CSVGTSGRLKGYNEQFF	TGCAGCGTGGGGACTAGCGGGAGATTAAAGGGCTACAATGAGCAGTTCTTC
TRBV12-3/TRBV12-4	-	TRBJ1-2	many	CASSLLDKGGYGYTF	TGTGCCAGCAGTTTATTGGACAAGGGAGGCTATGGCTACACCTTC
TRBV30	-	TRBJ2-7	few	CAWSVKGYEQYF	TGTGCCTGGAGTGTAAAGGGCTACGAGCAGTACTTC
TRBV20-1	-	TRBJ2-3	many	CSAMGLSDSTDTQYF	TGCAGTGCTATGGGTTTATCGGATAGCACAGATACGCAGTATTTT
TRBV20-1	-	TRBJ2-1	-	CSANPIRRSYNEQFF	TGCAGTGCTAACCCGATAAGGAGGTCCTACAATGAGCAGTTCTTC
TRBV11-2	-	TRBJ2-1	few	CASSFSPAGYNEQFF	TGTGCCAGCAGCTTTTCCCCGGCGGGCTACAATGAGCAGTTCTTC
TRBV27	-	TRBJ2-2	-	CASSLFRGLPGELFF	TGTGCCAGCAGTTTATTCCGGGGTTTGCCCGGGGAGCTGTTTTTT
TRBV3-1	TRBD2	TRBJ2-1	-	CASSRTSGRRNEQFF	TGTGCCAGCAGCCGTACTAGCGGGAGGAGAAATGAGCAGTTCTTC
TRBV5-1	-	TRBJ2-1	-	CASSLSSQGVVNEQFF	TGCGCCAGCAGCTTGTCGTCGCAGGGTGTGGTCAATGAGCAGTTCTTC
TRBV6-2/TRBV6-3	-	TRBJ1-1	-	CASSLWSEAFF	TGTGCCAGCAGTTTATGGTCTGAAGCTTTCTTT
TRBV28	-	TRBJ2-7	-	CASLPSYEQYF	TGTGCCAGCCTACCCTCCTACGAGCAGTACTTC
TRBV5-1	-	TRBJ1-1	few	CASSLDGQNTEAFF	TGCGCCAGCAGCTTGGACGGCCAGAACACTGAAGCTTTCTTT
TRBV20-1	-	TRBJ1-4	few	CSAIRGEANEKLFF	TGCAGTGCCATACGGGGAGAGGCTAATGAAAAACTGTTTTTT
TRBV29-1	-	TRBJ2-2	-	CSVGAQTGELFF	TGCAGCGTTGGGGCCCAAACCGGGGAGCTGTTTTTT
TRBV7-6	TRBD2	TRBJ2-7	many	CASSLSGGSVTYEQYF	TGTGCCAGCAGCTTATCCGGCGGGAGTGTCACCTACGAGCAGTACTTC
TRBV12-5	TRBD1	TRBJ2-6	many	CASGLGTGDRGTGANVLTF	TGTGCTAGTGGTTTGGGTACCGGGGACAGGGGGACCGGGGCCAACGTCCTGACTTTC
TRBV7-2	-	TRBJ2-5	-	CASSPRTETQYF	TGTGCCAGCAGTCCACGGACCGAGACCCAGTACTTC
TRBV12-3/TRBV12-4	-	TRBJ2-3	many	CASSFGRALPDTQYF	TGTGCCAGCAGTTTTGGGCGGGCCCTCCCAGATACGCAGTATTTT
TRBV25-1	TRBD1	TRBJ2-7	few	CASSEPGQGPYEQYF	TGTGCCAGCAGTGAGCCGGGACAGGGCCCCTACGAGCAGTACTTC
TRBV5-1	-	TRBJ1-2	-	CASSLAGRTGYTF	TGCGCCAGCAGCTTGGCCGGCCGAACGGGCTACACCTTC
TRBV5-1	-	TRBJ2-6	few	CASSVLGLSASSGANVLTF	TGCGCCAGCAGCGTGCTTGGTCTTAGCGCGAGCTCTGGGGCCAACGTCCTGACTTTC
TRBV2	-	TRBJ2-7	-	CASSTDLYEQYF	TGTGCCAGCAGCACTGACCTCTACGAGCAGTACTTC
TRBV7-2	TRBD2	TRBJ2-1	many	CASRGLAGGEQFF	TGTGCCAGCAGGGGACTAGCGGGCGGTGAGCAGTTCTTC
TRBV5-1	-	TRBJ1-1	few	CASSPGGVVNTEAFF	TGCGCCAGCAGCCCAGGAGGGGTTGTGAACACTGAAGCTTTCTTT
TRBV3-1	-	TRBJ1-1	-	CASSLGGGTTEAFF	TGTGCCAGCAGCCTTGGGGGGGGTACCACTGAAGCTTTCTTT
TRBV20-1	-	TRBJ2-5	few	CSATRGETQYF	TGCAGTGCTACCAGAGGAGAGACCCAGTACTTC
TRBV3-1	-	TRBJ2-3	-	CASSQSDTQYF	TGTGCCAGCAGCCAATCCGATACGCAGTATTTT
TRBV20-1	-	TRBJ2-7	-	CSARSSARSYEQYF	TGCAGTGCTAGGTCTAGCGCCCGCTCCTACGAGCAGTACTTC
TRBV20-1	TRBD2	TRBJ2-7	few	CSARATSGSEQYF	TGCAGTGCTAGAGCTACTAGCGGGAGCGAGCAGTACTTC